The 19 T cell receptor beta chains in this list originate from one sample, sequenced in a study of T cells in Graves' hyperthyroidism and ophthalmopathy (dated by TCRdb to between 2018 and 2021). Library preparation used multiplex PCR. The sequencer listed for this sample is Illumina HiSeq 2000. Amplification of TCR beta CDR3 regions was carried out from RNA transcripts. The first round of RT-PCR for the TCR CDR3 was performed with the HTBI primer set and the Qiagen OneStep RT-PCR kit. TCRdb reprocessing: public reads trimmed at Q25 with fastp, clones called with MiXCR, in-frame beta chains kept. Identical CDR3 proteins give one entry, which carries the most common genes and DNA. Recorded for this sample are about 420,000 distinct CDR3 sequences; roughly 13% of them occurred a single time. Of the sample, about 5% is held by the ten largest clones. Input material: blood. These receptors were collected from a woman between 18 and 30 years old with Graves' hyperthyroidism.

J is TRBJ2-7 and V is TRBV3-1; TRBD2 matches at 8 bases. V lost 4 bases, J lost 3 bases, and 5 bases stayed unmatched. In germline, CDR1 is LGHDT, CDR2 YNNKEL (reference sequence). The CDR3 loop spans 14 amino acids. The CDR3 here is CASSLGTSIYEQYF. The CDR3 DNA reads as TGTGCCAGCAGCCTAGGGACTAGTATCTACGAGCAGTACTTC.

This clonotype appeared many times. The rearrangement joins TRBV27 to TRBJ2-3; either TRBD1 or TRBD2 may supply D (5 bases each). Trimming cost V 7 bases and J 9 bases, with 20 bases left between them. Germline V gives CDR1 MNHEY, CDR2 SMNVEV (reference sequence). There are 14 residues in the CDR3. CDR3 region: CASTPGASGGTQYF. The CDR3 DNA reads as TGTGCCAGCACCCCCGGGGCCTCTGGTGGGACGCAGTATTTT.

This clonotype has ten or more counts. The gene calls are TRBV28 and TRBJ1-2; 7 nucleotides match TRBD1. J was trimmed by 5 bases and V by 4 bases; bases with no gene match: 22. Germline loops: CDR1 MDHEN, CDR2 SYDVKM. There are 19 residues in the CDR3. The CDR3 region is CASSSNPLLGQGVYYGYTF. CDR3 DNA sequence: TGTGCCAGCAGTTCTAACCCCCTGTTGGGTCAGGGGGTTTATTATGGCTACACCTTC.

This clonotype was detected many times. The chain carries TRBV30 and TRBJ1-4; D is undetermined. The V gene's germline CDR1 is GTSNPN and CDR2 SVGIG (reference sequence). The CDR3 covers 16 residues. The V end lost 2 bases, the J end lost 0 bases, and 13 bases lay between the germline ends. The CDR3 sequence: CAWSKGTAATNEKLFF. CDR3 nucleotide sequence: TGTGCCTGGAGTAAGGGAACAGCCGCAACTAATGAAAAACTGTTTTTT.

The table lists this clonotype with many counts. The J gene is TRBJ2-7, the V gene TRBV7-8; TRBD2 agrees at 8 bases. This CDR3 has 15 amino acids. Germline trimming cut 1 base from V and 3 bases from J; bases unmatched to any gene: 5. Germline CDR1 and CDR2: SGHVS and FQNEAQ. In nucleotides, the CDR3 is TGTGCCAGCAGCTTAGTTAGCGGGGTGCACTACGAGCAGTACTTC. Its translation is CASSLVSGVHYEQYF.

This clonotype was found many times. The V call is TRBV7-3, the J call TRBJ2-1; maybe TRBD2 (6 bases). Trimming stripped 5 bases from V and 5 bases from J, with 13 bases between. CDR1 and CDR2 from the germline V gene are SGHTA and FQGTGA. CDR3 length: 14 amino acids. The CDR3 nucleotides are TGTGCCAGCAGCCCCCCGGGACTGCACAATGAGCAGTTCTTC. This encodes CASSPPGLHNEQFF. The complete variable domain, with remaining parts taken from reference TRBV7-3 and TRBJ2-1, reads GAGVSQTPSNKVTEKGKYVELRCDPISGHTALYWYRQSLGQGPEFLIYFQGTGAADDSGLPNDRFFAVRPEGSVSTLKIQRTERGDSAVYLCASSPPGLHNEQFFGPGTRLTVL.

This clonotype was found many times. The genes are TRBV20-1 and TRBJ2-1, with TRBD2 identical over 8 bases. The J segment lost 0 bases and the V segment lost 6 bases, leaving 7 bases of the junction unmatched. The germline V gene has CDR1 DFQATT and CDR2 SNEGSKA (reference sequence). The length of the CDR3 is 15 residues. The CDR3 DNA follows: TGCAGTGCCAAACCGGGACTAGGCTCCTACAATGAGCAGTTCTTC. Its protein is CSAKPGLGSYNEQFF.

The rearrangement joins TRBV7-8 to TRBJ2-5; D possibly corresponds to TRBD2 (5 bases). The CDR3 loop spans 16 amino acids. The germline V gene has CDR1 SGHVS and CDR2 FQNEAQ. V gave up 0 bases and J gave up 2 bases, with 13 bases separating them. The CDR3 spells CASSLAGLAGQETQYF. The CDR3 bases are TGTGCCAGCAGCTTAGCGGGTCTAGCTGGGCAAGAGACCCAGTACTTC.

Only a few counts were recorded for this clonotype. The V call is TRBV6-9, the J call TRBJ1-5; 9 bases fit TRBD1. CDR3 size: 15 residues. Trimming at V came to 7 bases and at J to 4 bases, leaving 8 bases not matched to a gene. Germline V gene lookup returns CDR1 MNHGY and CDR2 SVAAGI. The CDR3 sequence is CASIIQGARNQPQHF. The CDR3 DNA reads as TGTGCCAGCATTATACAGGGGGCGAGGAATCAGCCCCAGCATTTT.

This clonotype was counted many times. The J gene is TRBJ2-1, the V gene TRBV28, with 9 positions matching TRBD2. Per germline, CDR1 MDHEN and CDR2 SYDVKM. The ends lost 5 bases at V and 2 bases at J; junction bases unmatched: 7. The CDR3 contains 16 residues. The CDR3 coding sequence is TGTGCCAGCAGTCAAGCGGGAGGCCCCGCCTACAATGAGCAGTTCTTC. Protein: CASSQAGGPAYNEQFF.

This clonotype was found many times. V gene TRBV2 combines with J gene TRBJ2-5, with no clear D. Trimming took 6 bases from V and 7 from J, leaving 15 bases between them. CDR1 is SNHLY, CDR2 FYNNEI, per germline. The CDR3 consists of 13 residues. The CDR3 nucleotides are TGTGCCAGCAGGGGTCTAGGGCTGGGGACCCAGTACTTC. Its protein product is CASRGLGLGTQYF.

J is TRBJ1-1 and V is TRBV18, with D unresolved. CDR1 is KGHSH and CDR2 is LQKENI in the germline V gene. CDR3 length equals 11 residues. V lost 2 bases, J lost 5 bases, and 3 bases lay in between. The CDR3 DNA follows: TGTGCCAGCTCACCAGTTACTGAAGCTTTCTTT. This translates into CASSPVTEAFF.

The CDR3 DNA reads as TGTGCCAGTAGTATACCGAACAGGGTTTCTAACAATGAGCAGTTCTTC. Protein product: CASSIPNRVSNNEQFF. V gene TRBV19 combines with J gene TRBJ2-1; D might be TRBD1 (6 bases). In germline, CDR1 is LNHDA, CDR2 SQIVND (reference sequence). The V end was cut by 2 bases, the J end by 5 bases, with 16 bases between. The CDR3 runs to 16 residues.

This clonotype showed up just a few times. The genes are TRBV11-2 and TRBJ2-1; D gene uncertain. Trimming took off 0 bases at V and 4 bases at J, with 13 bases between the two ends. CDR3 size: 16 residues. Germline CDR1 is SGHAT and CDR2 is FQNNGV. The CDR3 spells CASSLDPAIGYNEQFF. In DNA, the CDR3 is TGTGCCAGCAGCTTAGATCCGGCTATAGGGTACAATGAGCAGTTCTTC.

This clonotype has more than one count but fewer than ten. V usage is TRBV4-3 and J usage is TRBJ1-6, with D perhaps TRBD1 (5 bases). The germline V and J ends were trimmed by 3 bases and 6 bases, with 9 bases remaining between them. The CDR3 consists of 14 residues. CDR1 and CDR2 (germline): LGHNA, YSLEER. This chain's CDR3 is CASSQRGGNSPLHF. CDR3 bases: TGCGCCAGCAGCCAGCGGGGGGGTAATTCACCCCTCCACTTT.

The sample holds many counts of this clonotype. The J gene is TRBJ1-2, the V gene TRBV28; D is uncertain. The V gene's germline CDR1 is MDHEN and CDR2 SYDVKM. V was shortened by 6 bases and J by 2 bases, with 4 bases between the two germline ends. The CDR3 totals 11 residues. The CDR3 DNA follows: TGTGCCAGCAGAAAAAACTATGGCTACACCTTC. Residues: CASRKNYGYTF.

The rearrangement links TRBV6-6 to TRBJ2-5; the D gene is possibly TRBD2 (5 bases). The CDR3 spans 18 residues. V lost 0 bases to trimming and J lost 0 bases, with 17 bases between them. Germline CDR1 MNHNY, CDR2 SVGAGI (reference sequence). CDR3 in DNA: TGTGCCAGCAGTTACTCGGTCCCAGCGGCCACATACCAAGAGACCCAGTACTTC. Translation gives CASSYSVPAATYQETQYF.

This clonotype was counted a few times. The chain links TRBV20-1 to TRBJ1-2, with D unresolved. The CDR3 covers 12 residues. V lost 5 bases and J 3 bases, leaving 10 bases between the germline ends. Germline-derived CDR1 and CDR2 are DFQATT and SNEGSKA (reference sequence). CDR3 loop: CSAVREDYGYTF. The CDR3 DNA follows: TGCAGTGCTGTGCGAGAGGACTATGGCTACACCTTC.

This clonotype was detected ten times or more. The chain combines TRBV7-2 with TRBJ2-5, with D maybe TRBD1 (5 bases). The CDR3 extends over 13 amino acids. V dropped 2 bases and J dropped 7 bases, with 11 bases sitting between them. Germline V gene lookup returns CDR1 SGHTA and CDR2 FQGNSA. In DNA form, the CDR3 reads TGTGCCAGCAGCTTACCAGGGTTCGGGACCCAGTACTTC. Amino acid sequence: CASSLPGFGTQYF.